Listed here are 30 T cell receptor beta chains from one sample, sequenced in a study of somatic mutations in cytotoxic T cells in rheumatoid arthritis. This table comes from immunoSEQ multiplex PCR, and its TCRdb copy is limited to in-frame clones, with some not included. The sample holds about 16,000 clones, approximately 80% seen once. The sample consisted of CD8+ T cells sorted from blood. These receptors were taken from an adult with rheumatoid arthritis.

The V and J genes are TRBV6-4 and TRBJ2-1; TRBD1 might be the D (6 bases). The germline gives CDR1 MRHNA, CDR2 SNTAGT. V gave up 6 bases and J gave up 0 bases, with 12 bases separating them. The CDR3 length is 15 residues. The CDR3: CASSRDKGSYNEQFF. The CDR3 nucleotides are TGTGCCAGCAGCCGGGACAAAGGCTCCTACAATGAGCAGTTCTTC.

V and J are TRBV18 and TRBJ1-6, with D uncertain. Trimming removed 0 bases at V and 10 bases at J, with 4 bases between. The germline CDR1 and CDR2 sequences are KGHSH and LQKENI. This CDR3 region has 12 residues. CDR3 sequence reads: CASSPPSSPLHF. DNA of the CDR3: TGTGCCAGCTCACCACCTTCCTCACCCCTCCACTTT.

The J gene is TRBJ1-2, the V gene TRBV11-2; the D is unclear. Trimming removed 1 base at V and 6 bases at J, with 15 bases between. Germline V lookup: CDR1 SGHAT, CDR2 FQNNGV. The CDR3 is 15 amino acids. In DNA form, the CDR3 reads TGTGCCAGCAGCTTAGGGTACAACGGCGGTAATGGCTACACCTTC. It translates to CASSLGYNGGNGYTF.

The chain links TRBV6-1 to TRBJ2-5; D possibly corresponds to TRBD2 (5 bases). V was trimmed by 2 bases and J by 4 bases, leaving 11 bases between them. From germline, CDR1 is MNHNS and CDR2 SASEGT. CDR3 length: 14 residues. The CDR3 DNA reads TGTGCCAGCAGTGAATTCCCGGGGAGAGAGACCCAGTACTTC. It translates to CASSEFPGRETQYF.

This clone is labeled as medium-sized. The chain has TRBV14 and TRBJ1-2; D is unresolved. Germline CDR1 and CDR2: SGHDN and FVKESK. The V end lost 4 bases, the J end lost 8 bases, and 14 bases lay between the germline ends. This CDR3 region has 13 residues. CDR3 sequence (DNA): TGTGCCAGCAGCCTCACGAAAAAAGAGGGCTACACCTTC. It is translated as CASSLTKKEGYTF.

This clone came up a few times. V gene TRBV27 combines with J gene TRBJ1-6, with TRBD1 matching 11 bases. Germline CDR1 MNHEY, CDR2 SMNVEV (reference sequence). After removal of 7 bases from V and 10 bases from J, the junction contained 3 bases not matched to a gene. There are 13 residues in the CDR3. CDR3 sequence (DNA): TGTGCCAGCACCTGGACAGGGGGCTCACCCCTCCACTTT. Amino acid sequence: CASTWTGGSPLHF.

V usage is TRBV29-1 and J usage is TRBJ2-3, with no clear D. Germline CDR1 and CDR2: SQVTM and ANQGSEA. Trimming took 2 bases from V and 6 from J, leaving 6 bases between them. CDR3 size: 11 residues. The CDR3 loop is CSVEYGDTQYF. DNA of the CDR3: TGCAGCGTTGAATATGGGGATACGCAGTATTTT.

The CDR3 nucleotides read TGCAGTGCTAGTGAGGATACGCAGTATTTT. Residues: CSASEDTQYF. This rearrangement joins TRBV20-1 to TRBJ2-3; D ambiguous. Trimming left V 3 bases short and J 6 bases short, with 4 bases between. The CDR3 has 10 residues. Germline CDR1 DFQATT, CDR2 SNEGSKA (reference sequence).

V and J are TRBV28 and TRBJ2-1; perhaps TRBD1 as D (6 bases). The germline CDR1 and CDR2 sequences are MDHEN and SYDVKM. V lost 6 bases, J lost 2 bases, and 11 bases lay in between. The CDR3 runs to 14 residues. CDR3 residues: CASRSAGAYNEQFF. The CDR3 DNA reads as TGTGCCAGCAGGTCCGCAGGGGCCTACAATGAGCAGTTCTTC.

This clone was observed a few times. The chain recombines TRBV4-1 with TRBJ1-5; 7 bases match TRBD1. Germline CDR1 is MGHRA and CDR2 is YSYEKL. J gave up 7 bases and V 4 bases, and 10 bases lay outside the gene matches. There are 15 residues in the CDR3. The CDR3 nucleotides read TGCGCCAGCAGCCTCTATGCAGGGGGGAACCAGCCCCAGCATTTT. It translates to CASSLYAGGNQPQHF.

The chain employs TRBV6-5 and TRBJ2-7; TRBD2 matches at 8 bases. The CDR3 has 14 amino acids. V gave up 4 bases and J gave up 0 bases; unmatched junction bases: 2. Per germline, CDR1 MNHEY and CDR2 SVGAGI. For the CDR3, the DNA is TGTGCCAGCAGTTTCGGGACTAGCTCCTACGAGCAGTACGTC. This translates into CASSFGTSSYEQYV.

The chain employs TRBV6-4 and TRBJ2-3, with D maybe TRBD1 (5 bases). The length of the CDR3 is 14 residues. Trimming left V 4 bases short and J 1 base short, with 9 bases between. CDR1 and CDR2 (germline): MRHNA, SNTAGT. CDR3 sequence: CASSAGMGTDTQYF. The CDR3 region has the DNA TGTGCCAGCAGTGCAGGGATGGGCACAGATACGCAGTATTTT.

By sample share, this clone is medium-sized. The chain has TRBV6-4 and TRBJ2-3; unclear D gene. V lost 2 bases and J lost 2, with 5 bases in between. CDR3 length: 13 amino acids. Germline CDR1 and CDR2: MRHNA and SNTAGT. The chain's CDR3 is CASSDRVTDTQYF. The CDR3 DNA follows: TGTGCCAGCAGTGACAGGGTCACAGATACGCAGTATTTT.

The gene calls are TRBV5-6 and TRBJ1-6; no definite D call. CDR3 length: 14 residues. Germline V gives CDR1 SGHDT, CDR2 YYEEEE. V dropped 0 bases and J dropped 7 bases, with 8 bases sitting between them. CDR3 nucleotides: TGTGCCAGCAGCTTGGGCCAGACGAATTCACCCCTCCACTTT. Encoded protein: CASSLGQTNSPLHF.

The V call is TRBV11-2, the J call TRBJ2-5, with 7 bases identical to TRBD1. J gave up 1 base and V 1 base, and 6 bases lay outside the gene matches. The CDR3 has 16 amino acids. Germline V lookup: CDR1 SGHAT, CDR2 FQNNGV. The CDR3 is CASSLGVRQGQETQYF. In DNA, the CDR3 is TGTGCCAGCAGCTTAGGGGTCCGACAGGGCCAAGAGACCCAGTACTTC.

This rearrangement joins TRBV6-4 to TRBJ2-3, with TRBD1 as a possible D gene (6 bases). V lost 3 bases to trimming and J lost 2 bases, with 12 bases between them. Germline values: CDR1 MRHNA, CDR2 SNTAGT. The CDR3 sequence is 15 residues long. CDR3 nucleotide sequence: TGTGCCAGCAGTGAAGCGTCAGGGGACACAGATACGCAGTATTTT. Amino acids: CASSEASGDTDTQYF.

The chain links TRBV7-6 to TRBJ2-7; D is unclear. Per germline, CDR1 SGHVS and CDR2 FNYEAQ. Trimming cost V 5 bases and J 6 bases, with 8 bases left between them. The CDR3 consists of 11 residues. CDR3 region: CASSPRSEQYV. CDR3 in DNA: TGTGCCAGCAGCCCCCGATCCGAGCAGTACGTC.

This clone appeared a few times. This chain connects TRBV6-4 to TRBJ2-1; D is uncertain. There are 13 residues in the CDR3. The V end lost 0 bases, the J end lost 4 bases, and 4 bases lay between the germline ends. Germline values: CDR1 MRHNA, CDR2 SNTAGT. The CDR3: CASSDSEYNEQFF. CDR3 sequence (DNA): TGTGCCAGCAGTGACTCAGAGTACAATGAGCAGTTCTTC.

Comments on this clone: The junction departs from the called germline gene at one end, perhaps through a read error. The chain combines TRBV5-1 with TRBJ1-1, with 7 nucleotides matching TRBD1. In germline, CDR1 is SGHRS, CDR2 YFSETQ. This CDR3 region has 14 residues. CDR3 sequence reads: CASSLGTENTEAFF. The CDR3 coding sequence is TGCGCCAGCAGTTTGGGGACAGAGAACACTGAAGCTTTCTTT.

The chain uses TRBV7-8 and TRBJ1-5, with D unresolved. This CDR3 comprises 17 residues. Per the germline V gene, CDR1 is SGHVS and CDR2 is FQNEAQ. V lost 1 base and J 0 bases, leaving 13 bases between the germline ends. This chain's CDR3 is CASSLGSQVNSNQPQHF. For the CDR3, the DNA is TGTGCCAGCAGCTTAGGCTCCCAGGTTAATAGCAATCAGCCCCAGCATTTT.

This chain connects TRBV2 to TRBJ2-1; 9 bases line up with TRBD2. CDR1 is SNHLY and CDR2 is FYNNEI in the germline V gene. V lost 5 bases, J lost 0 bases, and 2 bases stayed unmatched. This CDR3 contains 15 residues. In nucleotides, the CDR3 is TGTGCCAGCAGTTATAGCGGGAGCTCCTACAATGAGCAGTTCTTC. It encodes CASSYSGSSYNEQFF. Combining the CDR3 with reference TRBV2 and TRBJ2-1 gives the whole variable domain EPEVTQTPSHQVTQMGQEVILRCVPISNHLYFYWYRQILGQKVEFLVSFYNNEISEKSEIFDDQFSVERPDGSNFTLKIRSTKLEDSAMYFCASSYSGSSYNEQFFGPGTRLTVL.

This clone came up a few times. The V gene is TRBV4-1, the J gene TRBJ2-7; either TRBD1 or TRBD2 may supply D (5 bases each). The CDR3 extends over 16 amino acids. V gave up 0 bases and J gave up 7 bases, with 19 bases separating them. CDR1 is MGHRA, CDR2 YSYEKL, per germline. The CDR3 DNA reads TGCGCCAGCAGCCAAGAGCGGGTCGACAAGGGGCGGGAGCAGTACTTC. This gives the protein CASSQERVDKGREQYF.

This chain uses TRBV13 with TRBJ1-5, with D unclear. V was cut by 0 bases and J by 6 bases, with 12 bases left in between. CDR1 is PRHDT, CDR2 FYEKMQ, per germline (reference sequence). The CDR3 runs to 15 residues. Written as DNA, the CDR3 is TGTGCCAGCAGCTTAGGAATAGGGAGCTCTCAGCCCCAGCATTTT. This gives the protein CASSLGIGSSQPQHF.

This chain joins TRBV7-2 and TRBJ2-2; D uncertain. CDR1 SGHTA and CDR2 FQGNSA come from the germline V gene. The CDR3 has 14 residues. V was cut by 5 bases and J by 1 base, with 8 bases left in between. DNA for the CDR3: TGTGCCAGCAGCCGACTCGGGAACACCGGGGAGCTGTTTTTT. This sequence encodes CASSRLGNTGELFF.

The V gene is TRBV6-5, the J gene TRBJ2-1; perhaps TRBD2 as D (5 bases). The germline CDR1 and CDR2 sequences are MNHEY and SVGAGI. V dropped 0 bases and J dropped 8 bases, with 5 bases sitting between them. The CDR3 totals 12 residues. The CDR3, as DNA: TGTGCCAGCAGTTACTCGCGGGATGAGCAGTTCTTC. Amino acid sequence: CASSYSRDEQFF.

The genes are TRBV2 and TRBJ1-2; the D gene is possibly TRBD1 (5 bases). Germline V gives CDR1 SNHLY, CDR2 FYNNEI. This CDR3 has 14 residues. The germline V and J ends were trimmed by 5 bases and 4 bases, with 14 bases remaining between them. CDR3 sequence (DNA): TGTGCCAGCAGTCTGCTCGGGACGGTCTATGGCTACACCTTC. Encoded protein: CASSLLGTVYGYTF.

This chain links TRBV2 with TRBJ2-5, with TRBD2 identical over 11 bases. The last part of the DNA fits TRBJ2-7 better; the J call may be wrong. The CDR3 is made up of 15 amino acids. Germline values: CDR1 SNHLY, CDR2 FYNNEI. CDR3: CASRSTSGDSYEQYF. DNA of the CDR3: TGTGCCAGCAGGTCGACTAGCGGGGACTCCTACGAGCAGTACTTC.

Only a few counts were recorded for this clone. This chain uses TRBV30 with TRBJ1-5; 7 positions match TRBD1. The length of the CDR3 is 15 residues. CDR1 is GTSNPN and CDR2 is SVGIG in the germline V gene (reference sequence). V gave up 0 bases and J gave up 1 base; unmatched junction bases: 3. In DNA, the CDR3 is TGTGCCTGGAGTGTAGGGACAGCCAGCAATCAGCCCCAGCATTTT. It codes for CAWSVGTASNQPQHF.

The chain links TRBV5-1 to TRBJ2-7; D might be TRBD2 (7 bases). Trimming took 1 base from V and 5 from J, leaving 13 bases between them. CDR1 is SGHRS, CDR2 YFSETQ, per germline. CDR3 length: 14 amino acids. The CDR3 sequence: CASSLWGGANEQYV. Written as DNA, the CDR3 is TGCGCCAGCAGCTTGTGGGGGGGGGCTAACGAGCAGTACGTC.

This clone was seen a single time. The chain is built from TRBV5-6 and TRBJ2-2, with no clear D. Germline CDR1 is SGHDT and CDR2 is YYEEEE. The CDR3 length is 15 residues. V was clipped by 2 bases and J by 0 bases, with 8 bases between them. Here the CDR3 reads CASSFTPANTGELFF. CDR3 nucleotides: TGTGCCAGCAGCTTCACACCCGCGAACACCGGGGAGCTGTTTTTT. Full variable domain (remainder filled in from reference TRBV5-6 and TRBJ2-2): DAGVTQSPTHLIKTRGQQVTLRCSPKSGHDTVSWYQQALGQGPQFIFQYYEEEERQRGNFPDRFSGHQFPNYSSELNVNALLLGDSALYLCASSFTPANTGELFFGEGSRLTVL.